This T cell receptor beta chain was retrieved from a study of blood T cell repertoires in COVID-19. Study context: From T cells, B-cell-depleted T cells, or PBMCs came the material, which was cDNA or gDNA.

V was clipped by 0 bases and J by 2 bases, with 10 bases between them. The CDR3 spans 15 residues. Germline V CDR1 and CDR2: SGHTS, YDEGEE. Original processing methods: Estimates of nucleated cell counts were drawn from the amplification of reference gene primers. The table came from immunoSEQ multiplex PCR; TCRdb's copy has only in-frame clones and leaves some out. That table is the source of V, J and clone size, and D and trimming were worked out from the DNA. Of a few hundred thousand clones in the sample, around 88% were seen once. Sequencing was done on a sample of PBMCs or T cells enriched from blood (not recorded which). The sequence was obtained from a woman in her 30s who had been exposed to COVID-19. The chain uses TRBV5-8 and TRBJ2-3; the D is unclear. DNA for the CDR3: TGTGCCAGCAGCTTGGGAGCTTTTAACACAGATACGCAGTATTTT. Its translation is CASSLGAFNTDTQYF.